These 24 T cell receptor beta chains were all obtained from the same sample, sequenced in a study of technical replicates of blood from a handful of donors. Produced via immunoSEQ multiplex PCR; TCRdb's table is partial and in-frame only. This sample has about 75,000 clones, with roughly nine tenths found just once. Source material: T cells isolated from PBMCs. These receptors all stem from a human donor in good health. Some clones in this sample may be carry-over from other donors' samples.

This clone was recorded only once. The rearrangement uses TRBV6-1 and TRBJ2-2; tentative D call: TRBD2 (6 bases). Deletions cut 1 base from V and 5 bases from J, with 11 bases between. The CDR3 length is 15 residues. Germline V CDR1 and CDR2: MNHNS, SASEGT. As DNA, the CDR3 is TGTGCCAGCAGTGAAGGGAGGACTACAACCGGGGAGCTGTTTTTT. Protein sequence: CASSEGRTTTGELFF.

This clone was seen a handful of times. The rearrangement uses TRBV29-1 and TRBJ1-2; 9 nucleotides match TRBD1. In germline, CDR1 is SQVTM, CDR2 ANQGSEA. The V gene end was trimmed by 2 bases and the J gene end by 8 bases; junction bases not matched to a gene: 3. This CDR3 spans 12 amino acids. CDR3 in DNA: TGCAGCGTTGAAACAGGGGGCTACGGCTACACCTTC. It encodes CSVETGGYGYTF.

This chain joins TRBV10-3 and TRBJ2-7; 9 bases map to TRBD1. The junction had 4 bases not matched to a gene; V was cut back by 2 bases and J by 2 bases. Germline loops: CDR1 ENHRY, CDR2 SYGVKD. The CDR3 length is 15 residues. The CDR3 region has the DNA TGTGCCATCAGTGAGCCAAGACAGGGGGCCTACGAGCAGTACTTC. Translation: CAISEPRQGAYEQYF.

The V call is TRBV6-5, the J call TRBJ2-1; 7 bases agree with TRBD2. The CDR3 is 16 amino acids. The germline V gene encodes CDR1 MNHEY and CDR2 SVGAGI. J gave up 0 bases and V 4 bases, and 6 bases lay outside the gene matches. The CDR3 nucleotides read TGTGCCAGCAGTTCGACCCTAGCGGACTCCTACAATGAGCAGTTCTTC. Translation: CASSSTLADSYNEQFF.

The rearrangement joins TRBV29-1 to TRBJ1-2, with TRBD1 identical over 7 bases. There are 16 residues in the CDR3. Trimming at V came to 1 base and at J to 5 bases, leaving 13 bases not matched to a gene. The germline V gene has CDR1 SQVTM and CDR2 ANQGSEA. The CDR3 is CSVEAPSQGLAYGYTF. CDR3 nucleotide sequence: TGCAGCGTTGAAGCACCCTCACAGGGGTTGGCTTATGGCTACACCTTC.

The CDR3 sequence: CASFNLSEQYF. The CDR3 coding sequence is TGTGCCAGCTTCAACTTATCCGAGCAGTACTTC. The V call is TRBV21-1, the J call TRBJ2-7; the table's D call, TRBD2, was not checked against the DNA. TRBV21-1 represents a pseudogene. The length of the CDR3 is 11 residues.

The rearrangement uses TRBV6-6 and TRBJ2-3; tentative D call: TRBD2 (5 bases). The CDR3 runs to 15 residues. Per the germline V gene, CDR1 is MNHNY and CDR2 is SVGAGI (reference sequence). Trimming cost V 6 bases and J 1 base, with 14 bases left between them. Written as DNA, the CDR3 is TGTGCCAGCAGCCACCTCCCCGGGGGCACAGATACGCAGTATTTT. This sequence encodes CASSHLPGGTDTQYF.

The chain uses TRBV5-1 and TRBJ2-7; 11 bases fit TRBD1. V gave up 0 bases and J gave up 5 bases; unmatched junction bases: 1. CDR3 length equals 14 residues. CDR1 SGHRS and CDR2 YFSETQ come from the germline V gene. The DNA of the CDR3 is TGCGCCAGCAGCTTGGGGACAGGGGGCGACGAGCAGTACTTC. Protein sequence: CASSLGTGGDEQYF.

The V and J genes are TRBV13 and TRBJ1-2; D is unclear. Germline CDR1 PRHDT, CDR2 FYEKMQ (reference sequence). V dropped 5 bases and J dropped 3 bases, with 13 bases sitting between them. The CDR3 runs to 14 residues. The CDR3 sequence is CASSPRSKDYGYTF. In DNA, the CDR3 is TGTGCCAGCAGCCCCCGGAGTAAAGACTATGGCTACACCTTC.

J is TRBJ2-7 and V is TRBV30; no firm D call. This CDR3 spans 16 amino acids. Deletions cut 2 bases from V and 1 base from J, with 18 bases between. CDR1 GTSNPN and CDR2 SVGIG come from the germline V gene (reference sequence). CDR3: CAWSSDSSHYSYEQYF. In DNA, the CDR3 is TGTGCCTGGAGTTCTGATTCCAGCCACTATTCCTACGAGCAGTACTTC.

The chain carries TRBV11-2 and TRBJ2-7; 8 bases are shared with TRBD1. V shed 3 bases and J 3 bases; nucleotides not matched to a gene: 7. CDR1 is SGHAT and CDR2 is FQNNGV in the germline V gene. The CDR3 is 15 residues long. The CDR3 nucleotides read TGTGCCAGCAGCTTTAATGGACAGGGCCTCTACGAGCAGTACTTC. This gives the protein CASSFNGQGLYEQYF.

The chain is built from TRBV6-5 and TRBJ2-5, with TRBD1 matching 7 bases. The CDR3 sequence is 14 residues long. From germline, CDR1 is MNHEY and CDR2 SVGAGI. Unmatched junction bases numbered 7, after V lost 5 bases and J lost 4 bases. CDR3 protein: CASSDRDPRETQYF. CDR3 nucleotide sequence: TGTGCCAGCAGTGACAGGGACCCTAGAGAGACCCAGTACTTC.

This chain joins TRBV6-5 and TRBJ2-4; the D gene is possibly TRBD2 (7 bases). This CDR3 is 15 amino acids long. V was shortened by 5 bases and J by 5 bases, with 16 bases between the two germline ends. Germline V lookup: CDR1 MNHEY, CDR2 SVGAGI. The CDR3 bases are TGTGCCAGCAGTGTGGGGGGGCCGGGGGAAAACATTCAGTACTTC. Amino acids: CASSVGGPGENIQYF.

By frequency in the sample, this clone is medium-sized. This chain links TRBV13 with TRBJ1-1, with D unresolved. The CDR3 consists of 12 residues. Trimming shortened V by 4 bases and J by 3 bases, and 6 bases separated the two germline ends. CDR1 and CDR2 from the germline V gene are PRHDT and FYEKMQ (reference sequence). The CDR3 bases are TGTGCCAGCAGCTGGCAGGACACTGAAGCTTTCTTT. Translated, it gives CASSWQDTEAFF. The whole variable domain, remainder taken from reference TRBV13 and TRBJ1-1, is AAGVIQSPRHLIKEKRETATLKCYPIPRHDTVYWYQQGPGQDPQFLISFYEKMQSDKGSIPDRFSAQQFSDYHSELNMSSLELGDSALYFCASSWQDTEAFFGQGTRLTVV.

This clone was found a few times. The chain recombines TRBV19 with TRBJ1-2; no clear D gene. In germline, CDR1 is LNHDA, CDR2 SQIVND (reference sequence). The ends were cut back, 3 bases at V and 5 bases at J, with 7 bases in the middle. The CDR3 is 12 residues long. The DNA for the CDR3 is TGTGCCAGTAGTATGAGGAGGTATGGCTACACCTTC. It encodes CASSMRRYGYTF.

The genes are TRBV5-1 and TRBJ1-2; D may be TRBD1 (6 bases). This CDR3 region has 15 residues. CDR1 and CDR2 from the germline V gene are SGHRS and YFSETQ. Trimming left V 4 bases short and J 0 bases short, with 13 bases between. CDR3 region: CASSPIWTANYGYTF. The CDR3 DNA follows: TGCGCCAGCAGCCCAATATGGACAGCTAACTATGGCTACACCTTC.

The CDR3 bases are TGTGCCAGCAGCGACAGGGGGATCTCCTACGAGCAGTACTTC. This translates into CASSDRGISYEQYF. The chain has TRBV6-6 and TRBJ2-7; the match to TRBD1 covers 9 bases. With 6 bases clipped from V and 0 bases from J, the junction kept 3 bases outside the gene matches. There are 14 residues in the CDR3. Germline CDR1 reads MNHNY; CDR2 reads SVGAGI (reference sequence).

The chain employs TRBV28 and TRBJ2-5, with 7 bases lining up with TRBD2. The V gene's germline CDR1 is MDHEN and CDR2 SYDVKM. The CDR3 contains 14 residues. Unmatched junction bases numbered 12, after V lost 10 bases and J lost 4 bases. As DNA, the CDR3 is TGTGCCACCCGTCGTAGGGAGGGACCAGAGACCCAGTACTTC. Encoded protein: CATRRREGPETQYF.

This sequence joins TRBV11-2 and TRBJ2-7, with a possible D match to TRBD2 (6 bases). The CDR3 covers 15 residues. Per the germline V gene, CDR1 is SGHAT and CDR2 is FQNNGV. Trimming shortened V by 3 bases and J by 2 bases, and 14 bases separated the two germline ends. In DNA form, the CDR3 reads TGTGCCAGCAGCTTGACCCCGGGGGTGACCTACGAGCAGTACTTC. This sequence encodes CASSLTPGVTYEQYF.

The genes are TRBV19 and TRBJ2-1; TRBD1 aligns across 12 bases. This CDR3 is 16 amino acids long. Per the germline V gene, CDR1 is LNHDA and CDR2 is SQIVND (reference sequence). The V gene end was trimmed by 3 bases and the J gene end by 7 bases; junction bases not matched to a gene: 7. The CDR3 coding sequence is TGTGCCAGTAGTATTCGGGACAGGGGGCTCTCTAATGAGCAGTTCTTC. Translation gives CASSIRDRGLSNEQFF.

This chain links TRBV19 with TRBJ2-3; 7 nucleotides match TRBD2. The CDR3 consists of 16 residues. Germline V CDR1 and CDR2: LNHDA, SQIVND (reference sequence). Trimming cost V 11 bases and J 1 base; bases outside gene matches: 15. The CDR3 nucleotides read TGTGCCCCCTCCCGGGGGGAGGAAATATGCACAGATACGCAGTATTTT. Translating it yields CAPSRGEEICTDTQYF.

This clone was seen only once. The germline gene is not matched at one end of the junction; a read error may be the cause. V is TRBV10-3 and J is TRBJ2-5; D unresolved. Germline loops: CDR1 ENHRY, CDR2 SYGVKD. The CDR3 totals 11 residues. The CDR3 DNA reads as TGTGCCATCAGCGACCTCAAGACTCAGTACTTC. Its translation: CAISDLKTQYF.

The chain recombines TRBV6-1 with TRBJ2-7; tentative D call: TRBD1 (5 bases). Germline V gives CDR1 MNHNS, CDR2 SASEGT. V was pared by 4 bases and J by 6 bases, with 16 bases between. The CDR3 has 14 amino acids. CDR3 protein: CASSVSRAGGEQYF. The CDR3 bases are TGTGCCAGCAGTGTAAGCAGGGCTGGTGGCGAGCAGTACTTC.

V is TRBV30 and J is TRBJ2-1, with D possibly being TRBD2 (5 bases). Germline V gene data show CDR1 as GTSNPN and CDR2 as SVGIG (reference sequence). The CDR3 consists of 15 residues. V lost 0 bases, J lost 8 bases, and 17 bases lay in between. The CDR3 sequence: CAWSVDFLNLDEQFF. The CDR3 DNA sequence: TGTGCCTGGAGTGTGGACTTCTTGAACTTAGATGAGCAGTTCTTC.